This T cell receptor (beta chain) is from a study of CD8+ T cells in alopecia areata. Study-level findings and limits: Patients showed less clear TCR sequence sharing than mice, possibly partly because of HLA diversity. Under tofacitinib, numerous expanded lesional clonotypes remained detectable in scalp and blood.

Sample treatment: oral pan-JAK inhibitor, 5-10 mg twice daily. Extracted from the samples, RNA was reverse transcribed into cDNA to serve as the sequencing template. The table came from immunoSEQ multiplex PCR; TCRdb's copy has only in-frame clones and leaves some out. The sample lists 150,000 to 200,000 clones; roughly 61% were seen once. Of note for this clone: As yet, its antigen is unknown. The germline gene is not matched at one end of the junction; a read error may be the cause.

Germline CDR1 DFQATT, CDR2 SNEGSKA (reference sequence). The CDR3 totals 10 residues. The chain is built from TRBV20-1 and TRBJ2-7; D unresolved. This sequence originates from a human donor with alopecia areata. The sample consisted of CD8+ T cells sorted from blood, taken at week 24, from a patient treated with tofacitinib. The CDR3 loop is CSAGDYEQYF. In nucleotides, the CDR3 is TGCAGTGCTGGAGACTACGAGCAGTACTTC.